This T cell receptor (beta chain) is drawn from a study of blood T cell repertoires in COVID-19. About the study: Samples came from the United States, Italy and Spain, spanning acute and convalescent COVID-19.

TCRdb keeps only in-frame clones here, not all; method: immunoSEQ multiplex PCR. Found here are about 280,000 clones, 75% to 90% of them singletons; the top ten hold around 12%. V was trimmed by 3 bases and J by 4 bases, leaving 10 bases between them. CDR1 and CDR2 (germline): KGHSH, LQKENI. The CDR3 is 13 residues long. The gene calls are TRBV18 and TRBJ2-7, with D possibly TRBD1 on 6 matching bases. The specimen was peripheral blood. This clonotype was sampled from a woman in her 70s with COVID-19, enrolled during active disease. The CDR3 DNA follows: TGTGCCAGCTCACCGGGACAAATGTACGAGCAGTACTTC. Translation: CASSPGQMYEQYF.